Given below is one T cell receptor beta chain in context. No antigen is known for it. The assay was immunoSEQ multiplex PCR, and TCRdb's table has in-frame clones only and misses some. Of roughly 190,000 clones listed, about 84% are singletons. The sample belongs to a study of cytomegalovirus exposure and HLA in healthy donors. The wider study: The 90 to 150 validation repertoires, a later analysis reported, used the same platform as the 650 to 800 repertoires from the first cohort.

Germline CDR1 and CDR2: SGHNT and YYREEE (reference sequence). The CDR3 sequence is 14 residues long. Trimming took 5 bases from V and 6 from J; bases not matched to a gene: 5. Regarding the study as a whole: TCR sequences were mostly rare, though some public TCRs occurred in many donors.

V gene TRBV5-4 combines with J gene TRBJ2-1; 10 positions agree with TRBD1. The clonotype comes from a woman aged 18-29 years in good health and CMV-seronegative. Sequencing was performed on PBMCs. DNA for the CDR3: TGTGCCAGCAGGCCGGGACAGGGGATCAATGAGCAGTTCTTC. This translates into CASRPGQGINEQFF.